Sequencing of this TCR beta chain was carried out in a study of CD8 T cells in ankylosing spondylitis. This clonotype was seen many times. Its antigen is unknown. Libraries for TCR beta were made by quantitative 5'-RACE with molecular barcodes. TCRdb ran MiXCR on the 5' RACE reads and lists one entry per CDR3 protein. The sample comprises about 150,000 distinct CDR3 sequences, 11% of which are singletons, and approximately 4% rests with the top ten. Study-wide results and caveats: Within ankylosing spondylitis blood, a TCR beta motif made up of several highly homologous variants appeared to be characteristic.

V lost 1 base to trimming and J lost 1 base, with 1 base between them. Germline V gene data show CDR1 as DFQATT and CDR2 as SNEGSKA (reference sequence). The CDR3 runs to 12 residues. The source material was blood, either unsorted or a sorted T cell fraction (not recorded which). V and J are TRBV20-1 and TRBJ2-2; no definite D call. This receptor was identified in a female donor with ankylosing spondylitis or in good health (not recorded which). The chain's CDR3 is CSARVNTGELFF. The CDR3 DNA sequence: TGCAGTGCTAGAGTGAACACCGGGGAGCTGTTTTTT.